These 30 T cell receptor beta chains were all obtained from the same sample, sequenced in a study of technical replicates of blood from four donors. Sequencing was performed with immunoSEQ multiplex PCR; in TCRdb, only in-frame clones are kept and a portion is missing. The data hold nearly 80,000 clones, with 92% observed a single time. Sequencing was performed on T cells isolated from PBMCs. These receptors were taken from a human donor in good health.

In DNA form, the CDR3 reads TGTGCCAGTAGTATATCGACTGTCTATGGCTACACCTTC. It translates to CASSISTVYGYTF. This rearrangement joins TRBV19 to TRBJ1-2, with D unresolved. Germline V gives CDR1 LNHDA, CDR2 SQIVND (reference sequence). This CDR3 is built from 13 residues. The V end was cut by 2 bases, the J end by 4 bases, with 8 bases between.

The rearrangement links TRBV11-3 to TRBJ2-2; a possible D gene is TRBD2 (6 bases). This CDR3 has 15 amino acids. Trimming shortened V by 3 bases and J by 1 base, and 9 bases separated the two germline ends. CDR1 SGHNT and CDR2 YENEEA come from the germline V gene. CDR3 region: CASSFPSENTGELFF. CDR3 coding DNA: TGTGCCAGCAGCTTCCCTAGCGAGAACACCGGGGAGCTGTTTTTT. Complete variable domain (other parts from reference TRBV11-3 and TRBJ2-2): EAGVVQSPRYKIIEKKQPVAFWCNPISGHNTLYWYLQNLGQGPELLIRYENEEAVDDSQLPKDRFSAERLKGVDSTLKIQPAELGDSAVYLCASSFPSENTGELFFGEGSRLTVL.

This clone was observed a single time. The rearrangement joins TRBV6-5 to TRBJ2-3; perhaps TRBD1 as D (5 bases). The CDR3 length is 13 residues. The germline V and J ends were trimmed by 6 bases and 2 bases, with 9 bases remaining between them. The germline CDR1 and CDR2 sequences are MNHEY and SVGAGI. CDR3 sequence (DNA): TGTGCCAGCAGGGACATCGTCACAGATACGCAGTATTTT. Translated: CASRDIVTDTQYF.

The genes are TRBV28 and TRBJ2-1; TRBD1 aligns across 9 bases. The germline V gene encodes CDR1 MDHEN and CDR2 SYDVKM. J lost 5 bases, V lost 3 bases, and 8 bases had no gene match. The CDR3 consists of 16 residues. For the CDR3, the DNA is TGTGCCAGCAGTTTCTCCCCTTGGGACAGGGACAATGAGCAGTTCTTC. Translating it yields CASSFSPWDRDNEQFF.

The rearrangement links TRBV5-1 to TRBJ2-7; the match to TRBD2 covers 11 bases. CDR3 size: 15 residues. The V segment lost 4 bases and the J segment 3 bases; nucleotides outside the gene matches: 6. Per germline, CDR1 SGHRS and CDR2 YFSETQ. The CDR3 spells CASSLGTSGDYEQYF. The CDR3 DNA is TGCGCCAGCAGCCTCGGGACTAGCGGTGACTACGAGCAGTACTTC. The full variable domain, its missing parts supplied by reference TRBV5-1 and TRBJ2-7, is KAGVTQTPRYLIKTRGQQVTLSCSPISGHRSVSWYQQTPGQGLQFLFEYFSETQRNKGNFPGRFSGRQFSNSRSEMNVSTLELGDSALYLCASSLGTSGDYEQYFGPGTRLTVT.

This clone occurred once. J is TRBJ2-7 and V is TRBV13, with D possibly matching TRBD1 (6 bases). Germline V CDR1 and CDR2: PRHDT, FYEKMQ (reference sequence). Trimming stripped 1 base from V and 5 bases from J, with 12 bases between. The CDR3 consists of 14 residues. The CDR3 reads CASSLARGRDEQYF. In DNA, the CDR3 is TGTGCCAGCAGCTTAGCCAGGGGAAGGGACGAGCAGTACTTC.

The V call is TRBV4-1, the J call TRBJ2-5, with D possibly TRBD1 on 6 matching bases. Germline CDR1 is MGHRA and CDR2 is YSYEKL. V lost 0 bases and J 3 bases, leaving 8 bases between the germline ends. The CDR3 is 14 amino acids. CDR3 nucleotide sequence: TGCGCCAGCAGCCAAGAAAACAGGGAAGAGACCCAGTACTTC. Amino acids: CASSQENREETQYF.

The chain carries TRBV6-6 and TRBJ1-5; 9 bases map to TRBD1. Germline CDR1 is MNHNY and CDR2 is SVGAGI (reference sequence). With V trimmed by 4 bases and J by 2 bases, 3 bases remained unmatched. This CDR3 comprises 15 residues. The CDR3 DNA is TGTGCCAGCAGTTTGGGACAGGGTGGCAATCAGCCCCAGCATTTT. Translated: CASSLGQGGNQPQHF.

The chain joins TRBV4-1 to TRBJ1-1; D remains unclear. This CDR3 region has 17 residues. The germline CDR1 and CDR2 sequences are MGHRA and YSYEKL. The V gene lost 0 bases and the J gene lost 0 bases, with 14 bases spanning the gap. CDR3 nucleotides: TGCGCCAGCAGCCAAGATTTCCCCCACGGGTTGAACACTGAAGCTTTCTTT. It yields the protein CASSQDFPHGLNTEAFF.

The J gene is TRBJ2-7, the V gene TRBV11-2; unclear D gene. Germline V gives CDR1 SGHAT, CDR2 FQNNGV. This CDR3 has 15 amino acids. Trimming stripped 4 bases from V and 4 bases from J, with 17 bases between. CDR3 in DNA: TGTGCCAGCAGCTCGAGTCTCGGAGAAATTTACGAGCAGTACTTC. Amino acid sequence: CASSSSLGEIYEQYF.

This chain uses TRBV11-2 with TRBJ2-7; D remains unclear. Germline V gene sequence: CDR1 SGHAT, CDR2 FQNNGV. The V end was cut by 2 bases, the J end by 5 bases, with 4 bases between. This CDR3 spans 11 amino acids. CDR3 in amino acids: CASSLINEQYF. The CDR3 bases are TGTGCCAGCAGCTTAATAAACGAGCAGTACTTC. Full variable domain (remainder filled in from reference TRBV11-2 and TRBJ2-7): EAGVAQSPRYKIIEKRQSVAFWCNPISGHATLYWYQQILGQGPKLLIQFQNNGVVDDSQLPKDRFSAERLKGVDSTLKIQPAKLEDSAVYLCASSLINEQYFGPGTRLTVT.

The V call is TRBV19, the J call TRBJ2-7; tentative D call: TRBD1 (5 bases). The CDR3 totals 16 residues. Germline CDR1 LNHDA, CDR2 SQIVND (reference sequence). V was trimmed by 3 bases and J by 5 bases, leaving 20 bases between them. CDR3 nucleotides: TGTGCCAGTAGTATGGCCCCACAGGCATTGTACCACGAGCAGTACTTC. Protein sequence: CASSMAPQALYHEQYF.

V gene TRBV7-2 combines with J gene TRBJ2-3; TRBD2 agrees at 13 bases. V lost 4 bases and J lost 6; bases outside the gene matches: 4. The germline V gene encodes CDR1 SGHTA and CDR2 FQGNSA. This CDR3 is 15 amino acids long. Here the CDR3 DNA reads TGTGCCAGCAGCTCGGGACTAGCGGGGTGGGATACGCAGTATTTT. Its translation: CASSSGLAGWDTQYF.

The genes are TRBV7-9 and TRBJ2-7; a possible D gene is TRBD1 (5 bases). The germline gives CDR1 SEHNR, CDR2 FQNEAQ (reference sequence). V was shortened by 5 bases and J by 5 bases, with 16 bases between the two germline ends. The CDR3 covers 14 residues. The CDR3 here is CASSKTAGFDEQYF. Here the CDR3 DNA reads TGTGCCAGCAGCAAAACGGCAGGGTTCGACGAGCAGTACTTC.

The chain employs TRBV5-6 and TRBJ1-2; TRBD1 is a possible D gene (6 bases). The CDR3 runs 12 residues. Germline V gene sequence: CDR1 SGHDT, CDR2 YYEEEE. The V end lost 3 bases, the J end lost 8 bases, and 11 bases lay between the germline ends. CDR3 protein: CASSYITGGYTF. The CDR3 DNA is TGTGCCAGCAGCTACATTACAGGGGGCTACACCTTC.

CDR3 amino acids: CASSYRGVDTEAFF. The CDR3, as DNA: TGTGCCAGCAGTTATCGGGGAGTCGACACTGAAGCTTTCTTT. The V gene is TRBV6-6, the J gene TRBJ1-1; D ambiguous. Germline V gene data show CDR1 as MNHNY and CDR2 as SVGAGI (reference sequence). The CDR3 spans 14 residues. The V gene lost 3 bases and the J gene lost 3 bases, with 11 bases spanning the gap.

The gene calls are TRBV29-1 and TRBJ2-7; D gene uncertain. CDR1 and CDR2 (germline): SQVTM, ANQGSEA. This CDR3 spans 12 amino acids. V was shortened by 7 bases and J by 1 base, with 11 bases between the two germline ends. The CDR3 protein is CSATVDSYEQYF. The DNA of the CDR3 is TGCAGCGCCACTGTAGATTCCTACGAGCAGTACTTC.

Regarding this clone: Mismatch with germline at one junction end may stem from a read error. The gene calls are TRBV7-7 and TRBJ2-7; TRBD1 aligns across 8 bases. Germline CDR1 and CDR2: SSHAT and FNYEAQ (reference sequence). The length of the CDR3 is 15 residues. CDR3 sequence: CASSLEGTGTYEQYF. The CDR3 coding sequence is TGTGCTAGCAGCTTAGAGGGGACAGGAACCTACGAGCAGTACTTC.

The sample holds one count of this clone. V is TRBV21-1 and J is TRBJ2-5; the table calls TRBD1, which could not be checked here. TRBV21-1 is annotated as a pseudogene. This CDR3 is built from 13 residues. The CDR3 region has the DNA TGTGCCAGCAGCGTATACAGGGTCAAGACCCAGTACTTC. Translated, it gives CASSVYRVKTQYF.

The V and J genes are TRBV5-8 and TRBJ1-5, with D perhaps matching TRBD1 (5 bases). Germline V lookup: CDR1 SGHTS, CDR2 YDEGEE. The CDR3 consists of 14 residues. Trimming took 0 bases from V and 7 from J, leaving 11 bases between them. The CDR3: CASSLDGGNQPQHF. The DNA of the CDR3 is TGTGCCAGCAGCTTGGACGGGGGAAACCAGCCCCAGCATTTT.

The J gene is TRBJ2-5, the V gene TRBV19; 8 nucleotides line up with TRBD1. In germline, CDR1 is LNHDA, CDR2 SQIVND (reference sequence). Unmatched junction bases numbered 9, after V lost 3 bases and J lost 3 bases. The CDR3 extends over 16 amino acids. The CDR3 nucleotides are TGTGCCAGTAGTATGTACCAGGGGGCGCGAAAAGAGACCCAGTACTTC. The encoded protein is CASSMYQGARKETQYF.

About this clone itself: Other DNA sequences of this sample code for an identical CDR3. This chain joins TRBV15 and TRBJ2-7; D is uncertain. V dropped 0 bases and J dropped 3 bases, with 6 bases sitting between them. The CDR3 consists of 13 residues. The V gene's germline CDR1 is LNHNV and CDR2 YYDKDF (reference sequence). The CDR3 reads CATSRDRGYEQYF. The CDR3 nucleotides read TGTGCCACCAGCAGAGACCGCGGCTACGAGCAGTACTTC.

The chain employs TRBV5-1 and TRBJ1-1; 8 bases map to TRBD1. The CDR3 sequence is 16 residues long. Germline V gene lookup returns CDR1 SGHRS and CDR2 YFSETQ. V lost 0 bases and J lost 4; bases outside the gene matches: 8. The CDR3 region is CASSLAYYRGVTEAFF. CDR3 coding DNA: TGCGCCAGCAGCTTGGCCTACTACAGGGGGGTCACTGAAGCTTTCTTT.

V and J are TRBV21-1 and TRBJ2-1; the tabulated D call, TRBD2, remains unverified against the DNA. TRBV21-1 is noted as a pseudogene. This CDR3 region has 17 residues. CDR3 sequence reads: CASSKKGGGSSYNEQFF. Here the CDR3 DNA reads TGTGCCAGCAGCAAAAAGGGGGGAGGGAGCTCCTACAATGAGCAGTTCTTC.

This chain joins TRBV15 and TRBJ2-3, with a tentative D call TRBD1 (5 bases). Germline CDR1 is LNHNV and CDR2 is YYDKDF (reference sequence). The germline V and J ends were trimmed by 1 base and 0 bases, with 11 bases remaining between them. This CDR3 spans 16 amino acids. This CDR3 reads CATSRVGHPSTDTQYF. The CDR3 nucleotides are TGTGCCACCAGCAGAGTCGGACACCCTAGCACAGATACGCAGTATTTT.

The gene calls are TRBV7-2 and TRBJ1-1, with D possibly matching TRBD1 (5 bases). This CDR3 contains 12 residues. V was pared by 3 bases and J by 5 bases, with 7 bases between. Germline V gives CDR1 SGHTA, CDR2 FQGNSA. The chain's CDR3 is CASSFPGTEAFF. CDR3 DNA sequence: TGTGCCAGCAGCTTTCCAGGGACTGAAGCTTTCTTT. The full variable domain, with the rest looked up from reference TRBV7-2 and TRBJ1-1, is GAGVSQSPSNKVTEKGKDVELRCDPISGHTALYWYRQSLGQGLEFLIYFQGNSAPDKSGLPSDRFSAERTGGSVSTLTIQRTQQEDSAVYLCASSFPGTEAFFGQGTRLTVV.

V gene TRBV5-4 combines with J gene TRBJ2-7; the match to TRBD1 covers 10 bases. There are 14 residues in the CDR3. J lost 5 bases, V lost 4 bases, and 6 bases had no gene match. Germline V CDR1 and CDR2: SGHNT, YYREEE (reference sequence). The CDR3 coding sequence is TGTGCCAGCAGCCCCGACAGGGGGCGGGACGAGCAGTACTTC. Residues: CASSPDRGRDEQYF.

CDR3 coding DNA: TGTGCCTGGAGTGCACCAACTAGCGGGAGTAAGACCCAGTACTTC. This codes for CAWSAPTSGSKTQYF. The V gene is TRBV30, the J gene TRBJ2-5, with 11 bases identical to TRBD2. Germline values: CDR1 GTSNPN, CDR2 SVGIG (reference sequence). The CDR3 length is 15 residues. Germline trimming cut 1 base from V and 6 bases from J; bases unmatched to any gene: 7.

V usage is TRBV4-1 and J usage is TRBJ1-5; D might be TRBD1 (6 bases). Trimming left V 2 bases short and J 12 bases short, with 14 bases between. CDR1 and CDR2 (germline): MGHRA, YSYEKL. This CDR3 is built from 13 residues. The CDR3 loop reads CASSQSRDTYQHF. CDR3 nucleotide sequence: TGCGCCAGCAGCCAATCCCGGGACACCTACCAGCATTTT.

This chain uses TRBV4-1 with TRBJ2-6; possibly TRBD2 for D (6 bases). V lost 2 bases to trimming and J lost 0 bases, with 11 bases between them. The CDR3 consists of 17 residues. CDR1 is MGHRA and CDR2 is YSYEKL in the germline V gene. This chain's CDR3 is CASSQLAGYSGANVLTF. The CDR3 DNA is TGCGCCAGCAGCCAATTGGCGGGATACTCTGGGGCCAACGTCCTGACTTTC.